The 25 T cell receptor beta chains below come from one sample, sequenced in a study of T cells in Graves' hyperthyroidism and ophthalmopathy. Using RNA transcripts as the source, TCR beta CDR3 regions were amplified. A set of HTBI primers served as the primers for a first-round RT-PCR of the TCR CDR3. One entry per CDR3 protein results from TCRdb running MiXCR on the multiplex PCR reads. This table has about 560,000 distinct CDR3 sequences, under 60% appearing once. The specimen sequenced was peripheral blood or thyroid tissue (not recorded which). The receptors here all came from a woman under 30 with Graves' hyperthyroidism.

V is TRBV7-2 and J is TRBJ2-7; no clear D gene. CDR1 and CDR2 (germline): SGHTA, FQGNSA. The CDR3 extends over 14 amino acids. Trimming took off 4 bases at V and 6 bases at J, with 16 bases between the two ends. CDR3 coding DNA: TGTGCCAGCAGCTCCTTGTGGACGAAAAGCGAGCAGTACTTC. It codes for CASSSLWTKSEQYF.

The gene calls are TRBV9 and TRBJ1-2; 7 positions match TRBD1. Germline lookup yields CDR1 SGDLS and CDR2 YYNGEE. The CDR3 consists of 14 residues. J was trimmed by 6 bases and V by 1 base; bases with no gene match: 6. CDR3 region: CASSVTGVSDGYTF. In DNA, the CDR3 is TGTGCCAGCAGCGTAACAGGGGTCTCGGATGGCTACACCTTC.

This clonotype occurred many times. CDR3 protein: CASFDQAYEQYF. For the CDR3, the DNA is TGTGCCAGCTTTGACCAGGCATACGAGCAGTACTTC. V is TRBV25-1 and J is TRBJ2-7; no reliable D call. The CDR3 loop spans 12 amino acids. Looked up from germline, CDR1 is MGHDK and CDR2 is SYGVNS. V lost 8 bases and J 4 bases, leaving 12 bases between the germline ends.

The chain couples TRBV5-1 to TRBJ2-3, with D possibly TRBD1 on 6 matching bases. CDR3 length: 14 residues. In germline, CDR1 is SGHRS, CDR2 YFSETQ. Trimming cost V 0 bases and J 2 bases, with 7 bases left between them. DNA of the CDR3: TGCGCCAGCAGCTTGGGGACAGACACAGATACGCAGTATTTT. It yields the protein CASSLGTDTDTQYF.

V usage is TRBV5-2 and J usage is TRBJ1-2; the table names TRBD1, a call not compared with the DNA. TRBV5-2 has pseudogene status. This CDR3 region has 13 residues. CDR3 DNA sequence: TGTGCCAGCAACCCGACAGAACACTATGGCTACACCTTC. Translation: CASNPTEHYGYTF.

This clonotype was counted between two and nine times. The CDR3 sequence is CASSFRNPQETQYF. The CDR3 DNA sequence: TGTGCCAGCAGCTTTCGGAATCCGCAAGAGACCCAGTACTTC. This chain uses TRBV7-2 with TRBJ2-5; no clear D gene. Trimming cost V 3 bases and J 2 bases, with 10 bases left between them. Germline V gene data show CDR1 as SGHTA and CDR2 as FQGNSA. The CDR3 totals 14 residues.

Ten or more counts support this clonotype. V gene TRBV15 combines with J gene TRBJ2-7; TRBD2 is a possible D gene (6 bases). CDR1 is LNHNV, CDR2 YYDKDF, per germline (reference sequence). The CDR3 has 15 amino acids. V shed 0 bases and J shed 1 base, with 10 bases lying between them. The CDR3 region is CATSRERDFSYEQYF. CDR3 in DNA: TGTGCCACCAGCAGAGAGAGGGACTTTTCCTACGAGCAGTACTTC.

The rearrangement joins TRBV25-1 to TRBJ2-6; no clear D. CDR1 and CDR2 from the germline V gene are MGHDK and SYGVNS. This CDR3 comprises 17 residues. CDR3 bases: TGTGCTAGTGGTTTGGTACGCTGGGGCTCTGGGGCCAACGTCCTGACTTTC. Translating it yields CASGLVRWGSGANVLTF.

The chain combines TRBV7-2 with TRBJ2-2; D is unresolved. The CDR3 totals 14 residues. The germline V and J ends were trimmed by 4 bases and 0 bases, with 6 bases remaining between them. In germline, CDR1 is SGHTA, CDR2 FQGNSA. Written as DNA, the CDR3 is TGTGCCAGCAGCTCGCACGCGAACACCGGGGAGCTGTTTTTT. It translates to CASSSHANTGELFF.

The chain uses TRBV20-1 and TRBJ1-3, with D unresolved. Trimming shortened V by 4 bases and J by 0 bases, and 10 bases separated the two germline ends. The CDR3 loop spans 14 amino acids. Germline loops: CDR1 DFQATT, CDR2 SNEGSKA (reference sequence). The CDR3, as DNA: TGCAGTGCTACTATGCCAGTCTCTGGAAACACCATATATTTT. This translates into CSATMPVSGNTIYF.

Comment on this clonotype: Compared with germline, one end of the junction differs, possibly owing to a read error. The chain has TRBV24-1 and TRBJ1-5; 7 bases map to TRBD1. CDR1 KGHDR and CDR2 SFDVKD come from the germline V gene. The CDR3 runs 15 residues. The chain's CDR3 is CASSYSGQLNQPQHF. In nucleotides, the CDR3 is TGTGCCAGCAGTTACTCGGGACAGCTCAATCAGCCCCAGCATTTT.

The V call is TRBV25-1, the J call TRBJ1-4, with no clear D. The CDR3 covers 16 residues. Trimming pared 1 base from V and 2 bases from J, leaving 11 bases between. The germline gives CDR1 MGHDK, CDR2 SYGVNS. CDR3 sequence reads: CASSEWRAGTNEKLFF. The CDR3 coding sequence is TGTGCCAGCAGTGAATGGCGGGCGGGGACTAATGAAAAACTGTTTTTT.

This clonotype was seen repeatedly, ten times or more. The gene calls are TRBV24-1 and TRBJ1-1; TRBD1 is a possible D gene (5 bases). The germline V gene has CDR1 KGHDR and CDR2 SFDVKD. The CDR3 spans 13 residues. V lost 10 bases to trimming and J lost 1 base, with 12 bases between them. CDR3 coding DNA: TGTGCCACTCGAACAGGACCGAACACTGAAGCTTTCTTT. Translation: CATRTGPNTEAFF.

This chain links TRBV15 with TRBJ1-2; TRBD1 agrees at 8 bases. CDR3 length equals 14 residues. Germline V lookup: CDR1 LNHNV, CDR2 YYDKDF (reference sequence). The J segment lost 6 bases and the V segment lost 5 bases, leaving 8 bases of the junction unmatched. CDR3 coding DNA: TGTGCCACCAGCTTTGGGACAGGTCGGCATGGCTACACCTTC. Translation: CATSFGTGRHGYTF.

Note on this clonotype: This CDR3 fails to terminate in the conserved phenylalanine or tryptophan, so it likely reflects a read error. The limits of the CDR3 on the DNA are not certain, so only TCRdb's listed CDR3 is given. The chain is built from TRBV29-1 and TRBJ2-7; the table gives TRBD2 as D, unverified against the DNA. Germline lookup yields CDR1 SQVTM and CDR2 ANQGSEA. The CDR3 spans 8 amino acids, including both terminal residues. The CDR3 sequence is CSVDRRRQ.

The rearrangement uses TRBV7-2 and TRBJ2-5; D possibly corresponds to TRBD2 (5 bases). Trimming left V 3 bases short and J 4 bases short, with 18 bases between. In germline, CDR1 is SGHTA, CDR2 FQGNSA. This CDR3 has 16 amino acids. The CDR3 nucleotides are TGTGCCAGCAGCTTGATCGGCAGGCGGGTCGGAGAGACCCAGTACTTC. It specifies CASSLIGRRVGETQYF.

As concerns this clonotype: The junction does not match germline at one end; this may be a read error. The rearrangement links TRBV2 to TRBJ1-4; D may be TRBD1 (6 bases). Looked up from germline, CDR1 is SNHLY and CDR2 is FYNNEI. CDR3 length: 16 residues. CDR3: CASSQDSGQTNEKLFF. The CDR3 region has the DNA TGCGCCAGCAGCCAAGATAGTGGACAGACTAATGAAAAACTGTTTTTT.

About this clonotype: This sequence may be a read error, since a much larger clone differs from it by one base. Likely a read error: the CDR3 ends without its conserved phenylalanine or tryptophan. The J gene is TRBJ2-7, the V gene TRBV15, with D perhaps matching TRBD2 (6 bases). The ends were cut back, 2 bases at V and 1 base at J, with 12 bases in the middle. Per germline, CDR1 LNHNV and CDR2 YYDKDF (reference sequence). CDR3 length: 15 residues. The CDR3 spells CATSRPHGSSYEQYL. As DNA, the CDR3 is TGTGCCACCAGCAGACCTCACGGGAGTTCCTACGAGCAGTACCTC.

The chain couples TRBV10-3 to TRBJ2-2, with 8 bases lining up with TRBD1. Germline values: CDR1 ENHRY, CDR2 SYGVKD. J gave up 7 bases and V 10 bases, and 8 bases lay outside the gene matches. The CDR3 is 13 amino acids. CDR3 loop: CASMLRGHGELFF. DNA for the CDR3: TGTGCCAGCATGCTCAGGGGGCACGGGGAGCTGTTTTTT.

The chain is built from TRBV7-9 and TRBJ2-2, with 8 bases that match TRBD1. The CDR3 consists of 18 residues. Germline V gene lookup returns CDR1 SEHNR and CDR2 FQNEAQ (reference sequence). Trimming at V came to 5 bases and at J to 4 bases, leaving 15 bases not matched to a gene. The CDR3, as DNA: TGTGCCAGCAGCCCAAATCAGGGGGCAGCCGGTCGCACCGGGGAGCTGTTTTTT. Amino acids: CASSPNQGAAGRTGELFF.

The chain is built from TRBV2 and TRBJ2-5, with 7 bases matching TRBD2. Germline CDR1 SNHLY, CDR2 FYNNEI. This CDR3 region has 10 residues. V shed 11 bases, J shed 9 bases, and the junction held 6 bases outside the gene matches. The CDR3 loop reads CAGGREAQYF. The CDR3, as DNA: TGTGCCGGCGGACGGGAGGCCCAGTACTTC.

The CDR3, as DNA: TGCAGTGCTAGGTCGGGAGAGGTGGAAGAGACCCAGTACTTC. Translated, it gives CSARSGEVEETQYF. This rearrangement joins TRBV20-1 to TRBJ2-5, with a possible D match to TRBD2 (6 bases). The CDR3 consists of 14 residues. Germline lookup yields CDR1 DFQATT and CDR2 SNEGSKA (reference sequence). Trimming removed 3 bases at V and 3 bases at J, with 14 bases between.

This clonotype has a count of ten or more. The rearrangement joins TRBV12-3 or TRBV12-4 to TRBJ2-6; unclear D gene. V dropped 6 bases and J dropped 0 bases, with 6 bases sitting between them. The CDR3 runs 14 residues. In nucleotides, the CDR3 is TGTGCCAGCAGGCTCAGCTCTGGGGCCAACGTCCTGACTTTC. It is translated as CASRLSSGANVLTF.

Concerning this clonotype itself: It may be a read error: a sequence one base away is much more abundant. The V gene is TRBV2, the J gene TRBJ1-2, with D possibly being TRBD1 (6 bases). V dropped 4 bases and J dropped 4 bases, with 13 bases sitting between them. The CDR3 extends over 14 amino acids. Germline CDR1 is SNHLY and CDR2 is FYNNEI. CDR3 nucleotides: TGTGCCAGCAGTGGACAGGTTGCTAGCTATGGCTACACCTTC. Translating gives CASSGQVASYGYTF.

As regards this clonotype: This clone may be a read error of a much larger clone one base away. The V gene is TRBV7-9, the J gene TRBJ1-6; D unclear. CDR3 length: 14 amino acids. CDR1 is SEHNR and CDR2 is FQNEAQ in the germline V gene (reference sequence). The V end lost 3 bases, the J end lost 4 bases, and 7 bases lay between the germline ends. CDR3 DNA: TGTGCCAGCAGCTTTGGAGGGTATAATTCACCCCTCCACTTT. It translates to CASSFGGYNSPLHF.